The 14 T cell receptor beta chains presented below share a single source sample, sequenced in a study of blood T cell repertoires in COVID-19. Here immunoSEQ multiplex PCR was the method, and the copy in TCRdb shows in-frame clones only, minus some. Of about 130,000 clones listed, roughly nine tenths were seen once; the top ten hold about an eighth. Material for sequencing was peripheral blood. These TCRs come from a woman in her sixties or seventies with COVID-19, enrolled during active disease.

The chain joins TRBV5-1 to TRBJ2-7; D is possibly TRBD1 (5 bases). The length of the CDR3 is 14 residues. The V gene's germline CDR1 is SGHRS and CDR2 YFSETQ. V gave up 3 bases and J gave up 0 bases, with 10 bases separating them. The CDR3: CASSSRTSSYEQYF. DNA for the CDR3: TGCGCCAGCAGCTCTCGGACATCCTCCTACGAGCAGTACTTC.

CDR3 nucleotides: TGTGCCAGCAGCTTTTTCAGGGACCAAGAGACCCAGTACTTC. Residues: CASSFFRDQETQYF. The genes are TRBV11-2 and TRBJ2-5; D is possibly TRBD1 (5 bases). This CDR3 comprises 14 residues. Trimming took off 3 bases at V and 0 bases at J, with 8 bases between the two ends. Germline V gene sequence: CDR1 SGHAT, CDR2 FQNNGV.

This chain connects TRBV28 to TRBJ2-2; 7 nucleotides match TRBD2. V dropped 5 bases and J dropped 4; count of bases not matched to a gene: 7. This CDR3 has 15 amino acids. Germline V lookup: CDR1 MDHEN, CDR2 SYDVKM. The CDR3, as DNA: TGTGCCAGCAGTGTGGCTAGCGGAGGCACCGGGGAGCTGTTTTTT. As protein: CASSVASGGTGELFF.

The chain recombines TRBV3-1 (or the pseudogene TRBV3-2) with TRBJ1-1; no firm D call. Trimming shortened V by 1 base and J by 1 base, and 10 bases separated the two germline ends. Germline CDR1 and CDR2: LGHDT and YNNKEL (reference sequence). CDR3 length: 15 amino acids. In nucleotides, the CDR3 is TGTGCCAGCAGCCAAGCCGCGCCTGGGAACACTGAAGCTTTCTTT. Translated, it gives CASSQAAPGNTEAFF.

The chain has TRBV6-5 and TRBJ1-3; 8 nucleotides line up with TRBD1. The CDR3 length is 14 residues. CDR1 and CDR2 (germline): MNHEY, SVGAGI. V shed 6 bases, J shed 0 bases, and the junction held 1 base outside the gene matches. The CDR3 sequence: CASRTGVSGNTIYF. The CDR3 DNA follows: TGTGCCAGCAGGACAGGGGTCTCTGGAAACACCATATATTTT.

V is TRBV3-1 (or the pseudogene TRBV3-2) and J is TRBJ1-1; 9 positions agree with TRBD1. V dropped 4 bases and J dropped 5; count of bases not matched to a gene: 8. This CDR3 has 15 residues. Germline V gives CDR1 LGHDT, CDR2 YNNKEL (reference sequence). The CDR3 loop reads CASSLGTGTRTEAFF. The CDR3 bases are TGTGCCAGCAGCCTAGGGACAGGGACCAGGACTGAAGCTTTCTTT.

This chain uses TRBV30 with TRBJ1-1, with 7 bases fitting TRBD1. The germline CDR1 and CDR2 sequences are GTSNPN and SVGIG (reference sequence). The CDR3 is 11 amino acids. With 7 bases clipped from V and 7 bases from J, the junction kept 6 bases outside the gene matches. The CDR3 is CALTGRYEAFF. The CDR3 bases are TGTGCCTTGACAGGGAGGTATGAAGCTTTCTTT.

A single count supports this clone. The rearrangement links TRBV2 to TRBJ2-1, with 14 nucleotides matching TRBD2. Per the germline V gene, CDR1 is SNHLY and CDR2 is FYNNEI. V dropped 2 bases and J dropped 7; count of bases not matched to a gene: 4. The CDR3 totals 16 residues. The CDR3 DNA is TGTGCCAGCAGTGAACAGACTAGCGGGGGGGCTAATGAGCAGTTCTTC. It yields the protein CASSEQTSGGANEQFF.

This chain joins TRBV6-5 and TRBJ2-1; TRBD1 might be the D (6 bases). With 6 bases removed from V and 4 bases from J, the gap between germline ends came to 10 bases. The length of the CDR3 is 13 residues. The germline V gene has CDR1 MNHEY and CDR2 SVGAGI. The DNA for the CDR3 is TGTGCCAGCAGAGAGGACAGTTACAATGAGCAGTTCTTC. Its translation: CASREDSYNEQFF.

A remark on this clone: Other DNA sequences of this sample code for an identical CDR3. The chain is built from TRBV29-1 and TRBJ2-5; 8 positions agree with TRBD2. The CDR3 runs to 14 residues. Germline V gene sequence: CDR1 SQVTM, CDR2 ANQGSEA. The CDR3 DNA sequence: TGCCGGGTGGGGGGCCCGGGGGGGGGAGAGACCCAGTACTTC. The encoded protein is CRVGGPGGGETQYF.

This chain joins TRBV28 and TRBJ2-2; tentatively, D is TRBD2 (5 bases). The length of the CDR3 is 14 residues. With 7 bases removed from V and 1 base from J, the gap between germline ends came to 10 bases. The germline V gene encodes CDR1 MDHEN and CDR2 SYDVKM. The CDR3 region has the DNA TGTGCCAGCAAACGGGGTGGGAACACCGGGGAGCTGTTTTTT. Protein sequence: CASKRGGNTGELFF.

CDR3 sequence: CASKGGLVNTEAFF. The CDR3 DNA reads TGTGCCAGCAAGGGGGGGCTGGTGAACACTGAAGCTTTCTTT. The genes are TRBV28 and TRBJ1-1, with D tentatively TRBD1 (6 bases). Looked up from germline, CDR1 is MDHEN and CDR2 is SYDVKM. Trimming cost V 7 bases and J 0 bases, with 12 bases left between them. The CDR3 is made up of 14 amino acids.

This clone was detected only once. This rearrangement joins TRBV30 to TRBJ2-3; 11 positions agree with TRBD2. The length of the CDR3 is 14 residues. The V and J ends lost 4 bases and 3 bases, in that order; junction bases with no gene match: 3. Germline assignment: CDR1 GTSNPN and CDR2 SVGIG (reference sequence). The chain's CDR3 is CAWNRLAGTDTQYF. The CDR3 DNA sequence: TGTGCCTGGAACAGACTAGCGGGGACAGATACGCAGTATTTT.

The CDR3 bases are TGCGCCAGCAGCCCGCAAGGACAGGGTAATCAGCCCCAGCATTTT. Translating gives CASSPQGQGNQPQHF. The chain is built from TRBV4-1 and TRBJ1-5; 8 bases line up with TRBD1. The CDR3 is made up of 15 amino acids. The germline gives CDR1 MGHRA, CDR2 YSYEKL. After removal of 4 bases from V and 4 bases from J, the junction contained 6 bases not matched to a gene.